This passage covers 25 T cell receptor beta chains from one sample sequenced in a study of blood T cells in healthy people across ages. Then a second PCR, running about 6 to 11 cycles, was carried out with a sample-barcoded 5' primer and a J-beta primer mix. TCRdb itself ran the 5' RACE reads through MiXCR, one entry per CDR3 protein. The sample lists roughly 1.4 million distinct CDR3 sequences, around 59% occurring once. Sequencing input: blood. The receptors here all came from a man in his late teens or twenties in good health.

The J gene is TRBJ2-5, the V gene TRBV20-1; 13 bases fit TRBD2. The germline V gene encodes CDR1 DFQATT and CDR2 SNEGSKA (reference sequence). The CDR3 totals 16 residues. Trimming at V came to 4 bases and at J to 4 bases, leaving 9 bases not matched to a gene. The CDR3 sequence: CSANYPGLAGIETQYF. The CDR3, as DNA: TGCAGTGCTAATTACCCGGGACTAGCGGGAATAGAGACCCAGTACTTC.

J is TRBJ2-1 and V is TRBV13; 11 nucleotides match TRBD2. CDR1 is PRHDT, CDR2 FYEKMQ, per germline (reference sequence). V trimming: 5 bases; J trimming: 2 bases; junction bases outside the gene matches: 8. The CDR3 loop spans 17 amino acids. CDR3 residues: CASSGVSGGGTYNEQFF. In nucleotides, the CDR3 is TGTGCCAGCAGCGGAGTTAGCGGGGGGGGTACCTACAATGAGCAGTTCTTC.

The chain carries TRBV20-1 and TRBJ1-6; possibly TRBD1 for D (6 bases). The length of the CDR3 is 13 residues. Trimming pared 5 bases from V and 9 bases from J, leaving 14 bases between. Germline V gene sequence: CDR1 DFQATT, CDR2 SNEGSKA (reference sequence). The chain's CDR3 is CSAPDSSSSPLHF. The CDR3 DNA is TGCAGTGCTCCGGACAGTTCAAGTTCACCCCTCCACTTT.

This clonotype was counted a few times. The chain couples TRBV12-3 or TRBV12-4 to TRBJ2-5; D is undetermined. There are 14 residues in the CDR3. The V gene lost 6 bases and the J gene lost 3 bases, with 14 bases spanning the gap. CDR3 sequence reads: CASSHRFWEETQYF. CDR3 DNA: TGTGCCAGCAGCCACAGATTCTGGGAAGAGACCCAGTACTTC.

V usage is TRBV4-3 and J usage is TRBJ2-7; TRBD1 might be the D (5 bases). The V end was cut by 3 bases, the J end by 5 bases, with 20 bases between. Germline V CDR1 and CDR2: LGHNA, YSLEER. The CDR3 covers 16 residues. The CDR3 reads CASSQRIGDLVDEQYF. The CDR3 coding sequence is TGCGCCAGCAGCCAGCGTATAGGGGATTTGGTCGACGAGCAGTACTTC.

This clonotype appeared a few times. This could be a read error, since a much larger clone is one nucleotide away. The CDR3 DNA reads as TGTGCCAGCAGTGATCAGGGGTCGAAGGAGCAGTACTTC. Translated, it gives CASSDQGSKEQYF. The rearrangement joins TRBV27 to TRBJ2-7, with D tentatively TRBD1 (6 bases). Germline CDR1 and CDR2: MNHEY and SMNVEV (reference sequence). The CDR3 covers 13 residues. V lost 5 bases, J lost 7 bases, and 15 bases lay in between.

The table lists this clonotype with a few counts. The gene calls are TRBV7-2 and TRBJ2-5; maybe TRBD2 (5 bases). The germline V gene encodes CDR1 SGHTA and CDR2 FQGNSA. This CDR3 has 14 residues. V lost 5 bases to trimming and J lost 3 bases, with 13 bases between them. The CDR3 here is CASSPEPEEETQYF. DNA for the CDR3: TGTGCCAGCAGCCCAGAGCCGGAGGAAGAGACCCAGTACTTC.

This clonotype turned up a few times. The chain joins TRBV4-1 to TRBJ2-1; TRBD2 matches at 7 bases. The trim removed 1 base at V and 0 bases at J, leaving 6 bases unmatched. Germline values: CDR1 MGHRA, CDR2 YSYEKL. The length of the CDR3 is 17 residues. The DNA for the CDR3 is TGCGCCAGCAGCCAAGCCCCACTAGCGAGCTCCTACAATGAGCAGTTCTTC. Amino acid sequence: CASSQAPLASSYNEQFF.

The chain couples TRBV19 to TRBJ2-2; D might be TRBD1 (6 bases). The germline V and J ends were trimmed by 6 bases and 3 bases, with 14 bases remaining between them. CDR1 LNHDA and CDR2 SQIVND come from the germline V gene (reference sequence). The CDR3 totals 15 residues. The CDR3 here is CASRVGGAYTGELFF. The CDR3 nucleotides read TGTGCCAGTAGAGTAGGGGGAGCCTACACCGGGGAGCTGTTTTTT.

The rearrangement uses TRBV11-2 and TRBJ2-3, with a weak D call TRBD1 (6 bases). Trimming removed 4 bases from V and 4 bases from J, with 18 bases in between. The CDR3 sequence is 16 residues long. Germline values: CDR1 SGHAT, CDR2 FQNNGV. As DNA, the CDR3 is TGTGCCAGCAGCTACCCTGCTAGGGGGATTGCAGATACGCAGTATTTT. This translates into CASSYPARGIADTQYF.

The chain couples TRBV5-7 to TRBJ1-2, with TRBD1 matching over 8 bases. TRBV5-7 is flagged as an ORF with uncertain function. Trimming took 0 bases from V and 8 from J; bases not matched to a gene: 15. The CDR3 runs 17 residues. In DNA form, the CDR3 reads TGTGCCAGCAGCTTGGACCAGGGGGCCGTCAAAGGGATCGGCTACACCTTC. Translation gives CASSLDQGAVKGIGYTF.

This chain connects TRBV5-1 to TRBJ2-2; either TRBD1 or TRBD2 may fit D (5 bases each). Trimming shortened V by 3 bases and J by 2 bases, and 8 bases separated the two germline ends. CDR1 is SGHRS, CDR2 YFSETQ, per germline. The CDR3 covers 14 residues. The CDR3 region is CASSWGPNTGELFF. The CDR3, as DNA: TGCGCCAGCAGCTGGGGACCTAACACCGGGGAGCTGTTTTTT.

This chain uses TRBV15 with TRBJ2-3; D perhaps matches TRBD1 (5 bases). V dropped 1 base and J dropped 5 bases, with 19 bases sitting between them. Germline V gene data show CDR1 as LNHNV and CDR2 as YYDKDF (reference sequence). The CDR3 runs 17 residues. CDR3 DNA: TGTGCCACCAGCAGAGGGCCAGGCAGGGATTACCTAGATACGCAGTATTTT. This gives the protein CATSRGPGRDYLDTQYF. The full variable domain, its missing parts supplied by reference TRBV15 and TRBJ2-3, is DAMVIQNPRYQVTQFGKPVTLSCSQTLNHNVMYWYQQKSSQAPKLLFHYYDKDFNNEADTPDNFQSRRPNTSFCFLDIRSPGLGDTAMYLCATSRGPGRDYLDTQYFGPGTRLTVL.

V usage is TRBV5-1 and J usage is TRBJ2-3, with a possible D match to TRBD1 (5 bases). CDR1 is SGHRS and CDR2 is YFSETQ in the germline V gene. The germline V and J ends were trimmed by 2 bases and 5 bases, with 9 bases remaining between them. CDR3 length: 13 amino acids. This chain's CDR3 is CASSFSGLDTQYF. CDR3 DNA sequence: TGCGCCAGCAGCTTCTCAGGGTTAGATACGCAGTATTTT.

This sequence joins TRBV4-3 and TRBJ2-7, with 7 positions matching TRBD1. The germline gives CDR1 LGHNA, CDR2 YSLEER. V shed 1 base and J 0 bases; nucleotides not matched to a gene: 9. The CDR3 extends over 17 amino acids. The CDR3 sequence is CASSQVISGDSSYEQYF. The CDR3 DNA is TGCGCCAGCAGCCAAGTGATTTCAGGGGACAGCTCCTACGAGCAGTACTTC.

The count of this clonotype is one. The chain couples TRBV21-1 to TRBJ2-5; the table's D call, TRBD1, was not checked against the DNA. Gene TRBJ2-7 matches the end of the DNA better, so the J call may be wrong. TRBV21-1 constitutes a pseudogene. The CDR3 has 17 residues. The CDR3 DNA is TGTGCCAGCAGCAAAGCAGGAGGGACAGCTATTTTCTACGAGCAGTACTTC. Protein sequence: CASSKAGGTAIFYEQYF.

The CDR3 loop is CASSYSRGVPNEQFF. The CDR3 region has the DNA TGTGCCAGCAGTTACTCGAGGGGGGTACCCAATGAGCAGTTCTTC. This chain links TRBV6-2 or TRBV6-3 with TRBJ2-1; D may be TRBD1 or TRBD2 (6 bases each). CDR3 length: 15 residues. V lost 0 bases to trimming and J lost 6 bases, with 12 bases between them. The germline V gene has CDR1 MNHEY and CDR2 SVGEGT.

The sample holds a few counts of this clonotype. V gene TRBV6-5 combines with J gene TRBJ1-2, with D possibly being TRBD1 (5 bases). This CDR3 contains 16 residues. CDR1 MNHEY and CDR2 SVGAGI come from the germline V gene. V was shortened by 8 bases and J by 0 bases, with 19 bases between the two germline ends. CDR3 region: CASRGDQGDANYGYTF. In DNA form, the CDR3 reads TGTGCCAGCCGAGGGGATCAAGGAGACGCTAACTATGGCTACACCTTC.

The CDR3 is CASGTRLLPETQYF. In nucleotides, the CDR3 is TGTGCCAGCGGCACCCGGCTCTTACCAGAGACCCAGTACTTC. The chain uses TRBV7-2 and TRBJ2-5; no clear D gene. Trimming cost V 8 bases and J 4 bases, with 17 bases left between them. This CDR3 region has 14 residues. The V gene's germline CDR1 is SGHTA and CDR2 FQGNSA.

This chain connects TRBV15 to TRBJ2-1, with D perhaps TRBD2 (6 bases). Trimming removed 0 bases from V and 4 bases from J, with 13 bases in between. This CDR3 is built from 16 residues. Germline V CDR1 and CDR2: LNHNV, YYDKDF (reference sequence). This chain's CDR3 is CATSRDGDFLYNEQFF. DNA for the CDR3: TGTGCCACCAGCAGAGACGGGGACTTTCTTTACAATGAGCAGTTCTTC. Combining the CDR3 with reference TRBV15 and TRBJ2-1 gives the whole variable domain DAMVIQNPRYQVTQFGKPVTLSCSQTLNHNVMYWYQQKSSQAPKLLFHYYDKDFNNEADTPDNFQSRRPNTSFCFLDIRSPGLGDTAMYLCATSRDGDFLYNEQFFGPGTRLTVL.

Turning to this clonotype: Germline and junction disagree at one end, which may indicate a read error. The chain links TRBV4-3 to TRBJ1-4; no reliable D call. Germline values: CDR1 LGHNA, CDR2 YSLEER. CDR3 length: 13 amino acids. CDR3 loop: CASNQDMEEKLFF. DNA for the CDR3: TGCGCCAGCAACCAAGATATGGAGGAAAAACTGTTTTTT.

The chain combines TRBV5-1 with TRBJ2-2, with 7 bases that match TRBD2. The CDR3 runs 13 residues. Germline-derived CDR1 and CDR2 are SGHRS and YFSETQ. Trimming removed 4 bases from V and 4 bases from J; junction bases left unmatched: 1. The CDR3 DNA reads as TGCGCCAGCAGCCGGGAGGCCACCGGGGAGCTGTTTTTT. Translated, it gives CASSREATGELFF. The full variable domain, with the rest looked up from reference TRBV5-1 and TRBJ2-2, is KAGVTQTPRYLIKTRGQQVTLSCSPISGHRSVSWYQQTPGQGLQFLFEYFSETQRNKGNFPGRFSGRQFSNSRSEMNVSTLELGDSALYLCASSREATGELFFGEGSRLTVL.

This sequence joins TRBV20-1 and TRBJ2-3; no clear D gene. This CDR3 contains 11 residues. Germline V CDR1 and CDR2: DFQATT, SNEGSKA (reference sequence). The V gene lost 4 bases and the J gene lost 2 bases, with 4 bases spanning the gap. The CDR3 region has the DNA TGCAGTGCTATGCACACAGATACGCAGTATTTT. Encoded protein: CSAMHTDTQYF.

V gene TRBV20-1 combines with J gene TRBJ1-6; D may be TRBD1 (6 bases). Germline V gene data show CDR1 as DFQATT and CDR2 as SNEGSKA (reference sequence). This CDR3 region has 13 residues. V gave up 6 bases and J gave up 5 bases, with 11 bases separating them. As DNA, the CDR3 is TGCAGTGCCGAAGGGGGAAATAATTCACCCCTCCACTTT. Encoded protein: CSAEGGNNSPLHF.

This chain links TRBV4-1 with TRBJ1-2; D gene uncertain. The CDR3 contains 13 residues. Deletions cut 0 bases from V and 8 bases from J, with 10 bases between. Germline V CDR1 and CDR2: MGHRA, YSYEKL. The CDR3 here is CASSQDQDGGYTF. The CDR3 bases are TGCGCCAGCAGCCAAGATCAGGACGGAGGCTACACCTTC.